This TCR beta chain was sequenced during a study (dated by TCRdb to 2013 to 2016). Study-wide context: The study set out to test whether tumor-infiltrating Tregs in breast cancer get recruited from blood Tregs or are instead converted in situ from other CD4+ T cell subsets.

To purify naive CD4+ T cells, the Miltenyi Naive CD4+ T Cell Isolation kit was used, and CD25 microbeads served to deplete Tregs. Tregs, naive and memory CD4+ T cells from tumor, blood and ipsilateral draining lymph nodes of a handful of breast cancer patients underwent full-length TCR alpha and beta sequencing. Tumor tissue and lymph nodes obtained by ipsilateral axillary dissection were perfused with PBS, cut into small pieces and digested using collagenase I and hyaluronidase. Sorted cell populations were confirmed by FACS to exceed 90% purity. With regard to this clonotype: Its cognate antigen has yet to be identified. No qualities accompany the bases; no much larger clone lies one base away.

Study-wide findings and limitations: Tumor-infiltrating Treg TCR alpha and beta sequences overlapped most with tumor naive CD4+ T cells, then with blood naive CD4+ T cells. Validation in the larger cohort was restricted to a single TCR beta V-J rearrangement rather than whole repertoires. Tumor memory CD4+ T cell TCR gene usage clustered with blood and lymph node memory CD4+ cells and lymph node naive CD4+ cells.

Amplification of full-length TCR variable regions was done by 5' RACE PCR using constant-region reverse primers, and this step was followed by semi-nested PCR with Nested Universal Primer A. The ReliaPrep RNA Cell Miniprep System was used to extract total RNA, which was then reverse transcribed into 5'RACE-ready cDNA with the SMARTer RACE 5'/3' Kit. Full-length TCR alpha and beta libraries were barcoded with multiplex adaptors and sequenced on an Illumina MiSeq. The authors' pipeline ran thus. For each of nine subset-tissue groups, sequencing data from the five patients were combined, and the groups were compared by unsupervised clustering of TCR gene usage. The Morisita-Horn index was used to calculate repertoire similarity, with shared sequences weighted by how much each contributed to each repertoire. TCRdb handled the public reads itself, with Q25 trimming in fastp and clone calling in MiXCR, and kept productive beta chains. Here each entry gathers all rows of one CDR3 protein and keeps the most common genes and DNA. The V and J calls shown here were made by TCRdb, not taken from the authors' results. Within this sample are over 50,000 distinct CDR3 sequences, with around 24% of them counted one time only. Of the sample, 2.5% to 4% is held by the ten largest clones.

The sequenced sample consisted of tumor-infiltrating naive CD4+ T cells sorted from the breast tumor. According to the study, the label for this sample's cell subset or site signals: naive CD4+ T cells, CD4+CD45RA+CD25-. The TCR was taken from a female donor with breast cancer.

The CDR3 reads as follows: CASSPYVGGGNQPQHF. The nucleotide sequence is TGTGCCAGCTCACCTTACGTGGGGGGCGGCAATCAGCCCCAGCATTTT. The chain employs TRBV18 and TRBJ1-5; the D gene is perhaps TRBD1, on 6 matching bases. The CDR3 covers 16 residues, taking in both the cysteine and the phenylalanine. Of all the DNA, just the CDR3 is kept, 48 bases in frame from base 1. The junction carries 14 bases between V and J, which are trimmed by 3 bases and 2 bases respectively. Based on the germline V gene, the CDR1 and CDR2 sequences are KGHSH and LQKENI.